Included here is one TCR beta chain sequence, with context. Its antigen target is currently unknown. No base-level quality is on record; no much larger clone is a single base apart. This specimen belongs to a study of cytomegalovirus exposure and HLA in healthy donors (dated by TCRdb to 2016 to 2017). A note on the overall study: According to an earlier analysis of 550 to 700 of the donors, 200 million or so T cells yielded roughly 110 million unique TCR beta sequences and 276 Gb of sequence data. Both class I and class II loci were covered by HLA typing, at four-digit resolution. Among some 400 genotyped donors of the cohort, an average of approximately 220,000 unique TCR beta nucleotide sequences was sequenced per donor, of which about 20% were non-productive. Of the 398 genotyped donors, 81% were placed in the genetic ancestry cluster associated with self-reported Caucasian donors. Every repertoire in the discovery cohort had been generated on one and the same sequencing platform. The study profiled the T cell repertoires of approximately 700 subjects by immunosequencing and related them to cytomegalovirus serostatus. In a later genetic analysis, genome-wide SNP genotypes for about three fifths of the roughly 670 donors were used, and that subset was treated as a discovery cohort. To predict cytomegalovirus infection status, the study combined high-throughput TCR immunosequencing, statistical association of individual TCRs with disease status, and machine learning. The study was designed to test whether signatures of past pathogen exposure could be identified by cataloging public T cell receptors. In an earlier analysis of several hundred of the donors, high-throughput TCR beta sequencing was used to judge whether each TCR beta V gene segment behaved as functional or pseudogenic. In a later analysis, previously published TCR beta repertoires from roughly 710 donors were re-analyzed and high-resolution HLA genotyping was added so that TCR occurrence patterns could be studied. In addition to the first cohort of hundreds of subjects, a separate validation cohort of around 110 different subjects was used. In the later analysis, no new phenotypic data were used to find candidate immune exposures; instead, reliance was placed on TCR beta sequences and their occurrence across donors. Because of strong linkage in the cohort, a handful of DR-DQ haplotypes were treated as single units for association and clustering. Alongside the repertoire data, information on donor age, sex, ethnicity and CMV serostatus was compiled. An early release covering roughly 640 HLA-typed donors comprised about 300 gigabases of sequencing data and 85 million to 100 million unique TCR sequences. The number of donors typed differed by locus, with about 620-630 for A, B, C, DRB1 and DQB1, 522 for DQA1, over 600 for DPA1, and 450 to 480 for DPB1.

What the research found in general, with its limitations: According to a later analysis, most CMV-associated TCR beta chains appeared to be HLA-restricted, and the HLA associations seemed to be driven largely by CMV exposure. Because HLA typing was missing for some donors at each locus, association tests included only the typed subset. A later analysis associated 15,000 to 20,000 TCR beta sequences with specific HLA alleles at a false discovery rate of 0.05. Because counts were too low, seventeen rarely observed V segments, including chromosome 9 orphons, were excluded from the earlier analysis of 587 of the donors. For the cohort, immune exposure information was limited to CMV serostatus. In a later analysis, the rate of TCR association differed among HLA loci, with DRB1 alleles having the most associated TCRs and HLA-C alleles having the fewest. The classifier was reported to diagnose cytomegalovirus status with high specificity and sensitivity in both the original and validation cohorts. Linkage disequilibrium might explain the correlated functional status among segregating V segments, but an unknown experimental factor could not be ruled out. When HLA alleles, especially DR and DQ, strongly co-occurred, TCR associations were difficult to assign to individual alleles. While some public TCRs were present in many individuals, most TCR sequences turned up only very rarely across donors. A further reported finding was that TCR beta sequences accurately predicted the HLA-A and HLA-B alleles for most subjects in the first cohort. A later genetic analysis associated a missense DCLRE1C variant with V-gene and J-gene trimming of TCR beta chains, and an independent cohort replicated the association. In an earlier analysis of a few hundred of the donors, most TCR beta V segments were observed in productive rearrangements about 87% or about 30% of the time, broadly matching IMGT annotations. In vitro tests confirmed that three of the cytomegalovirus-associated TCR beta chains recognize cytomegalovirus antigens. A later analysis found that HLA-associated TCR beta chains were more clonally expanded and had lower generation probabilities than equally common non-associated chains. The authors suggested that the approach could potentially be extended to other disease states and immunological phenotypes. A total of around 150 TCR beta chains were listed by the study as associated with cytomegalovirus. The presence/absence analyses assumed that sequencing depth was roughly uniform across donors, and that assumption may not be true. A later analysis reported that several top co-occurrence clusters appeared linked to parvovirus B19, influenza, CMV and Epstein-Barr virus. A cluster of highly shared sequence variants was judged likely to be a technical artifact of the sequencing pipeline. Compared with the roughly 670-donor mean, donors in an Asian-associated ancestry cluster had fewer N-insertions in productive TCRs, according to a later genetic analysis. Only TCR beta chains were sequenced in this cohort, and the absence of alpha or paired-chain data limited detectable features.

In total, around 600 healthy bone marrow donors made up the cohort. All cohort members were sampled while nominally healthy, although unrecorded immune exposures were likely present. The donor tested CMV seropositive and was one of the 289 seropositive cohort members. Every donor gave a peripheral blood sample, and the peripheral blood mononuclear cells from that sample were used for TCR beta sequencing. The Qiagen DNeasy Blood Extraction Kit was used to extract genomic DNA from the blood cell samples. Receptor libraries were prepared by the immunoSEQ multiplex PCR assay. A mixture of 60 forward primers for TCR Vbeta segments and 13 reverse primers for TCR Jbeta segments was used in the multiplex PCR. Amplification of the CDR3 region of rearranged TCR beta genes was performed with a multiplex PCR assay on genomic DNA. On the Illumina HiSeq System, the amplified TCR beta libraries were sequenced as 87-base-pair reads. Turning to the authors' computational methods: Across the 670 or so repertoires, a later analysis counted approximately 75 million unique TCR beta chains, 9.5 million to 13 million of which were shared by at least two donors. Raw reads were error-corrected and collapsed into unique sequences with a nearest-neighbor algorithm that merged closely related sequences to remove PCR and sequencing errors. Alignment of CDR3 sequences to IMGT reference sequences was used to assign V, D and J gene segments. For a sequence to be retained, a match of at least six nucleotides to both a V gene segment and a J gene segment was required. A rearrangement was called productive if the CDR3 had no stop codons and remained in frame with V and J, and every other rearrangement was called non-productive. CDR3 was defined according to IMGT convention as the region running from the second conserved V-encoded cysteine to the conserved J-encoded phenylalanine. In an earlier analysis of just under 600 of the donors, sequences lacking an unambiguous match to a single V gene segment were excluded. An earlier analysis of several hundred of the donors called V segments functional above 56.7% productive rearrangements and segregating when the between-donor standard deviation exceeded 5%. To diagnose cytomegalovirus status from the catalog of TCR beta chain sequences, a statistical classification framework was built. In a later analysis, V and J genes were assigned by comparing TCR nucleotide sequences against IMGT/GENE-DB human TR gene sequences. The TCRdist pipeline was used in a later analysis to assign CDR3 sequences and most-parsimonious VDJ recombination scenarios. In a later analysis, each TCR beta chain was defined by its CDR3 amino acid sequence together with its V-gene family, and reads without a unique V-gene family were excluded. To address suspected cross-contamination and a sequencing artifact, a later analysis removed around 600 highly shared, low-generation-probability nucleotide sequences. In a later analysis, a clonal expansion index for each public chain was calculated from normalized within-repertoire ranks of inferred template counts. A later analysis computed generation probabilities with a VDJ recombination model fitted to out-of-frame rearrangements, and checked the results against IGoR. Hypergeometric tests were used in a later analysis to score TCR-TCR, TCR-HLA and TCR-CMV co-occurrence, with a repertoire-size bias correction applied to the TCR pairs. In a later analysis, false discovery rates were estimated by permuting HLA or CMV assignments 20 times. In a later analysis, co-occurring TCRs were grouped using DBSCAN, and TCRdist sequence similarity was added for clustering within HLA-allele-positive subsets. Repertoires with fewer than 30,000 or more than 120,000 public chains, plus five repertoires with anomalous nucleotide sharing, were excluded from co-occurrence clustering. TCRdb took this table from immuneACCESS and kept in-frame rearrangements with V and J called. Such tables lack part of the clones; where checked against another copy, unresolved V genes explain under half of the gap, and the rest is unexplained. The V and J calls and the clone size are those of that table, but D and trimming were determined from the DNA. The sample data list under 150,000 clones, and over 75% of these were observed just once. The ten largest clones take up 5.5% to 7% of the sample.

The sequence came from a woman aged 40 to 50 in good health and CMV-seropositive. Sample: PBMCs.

The CDR3 in this case is CASSRGQQETQYF. The DNA sequence is given as TGTGCCAGCAGCCGTGGACAGCAAGAGACCCAGTACTTC. This receptor chain uses TRBV9 and TRBJ2-5; TRBD1 is a possible D gene, resting on 6 matching bases. The CDR1 and CDR2 encoded by the germline V gene are SGDLS and YYNGEE. The junction shows trimming of 4 bases on V and 2 bases on J, plus 9 bases between the germline ends. Counted from cysteine to phenylalanine, this CDR3 has 13 amino acids. Left in the record is the CDR3 DNA by itself, 39 bases read in frame from the first base.